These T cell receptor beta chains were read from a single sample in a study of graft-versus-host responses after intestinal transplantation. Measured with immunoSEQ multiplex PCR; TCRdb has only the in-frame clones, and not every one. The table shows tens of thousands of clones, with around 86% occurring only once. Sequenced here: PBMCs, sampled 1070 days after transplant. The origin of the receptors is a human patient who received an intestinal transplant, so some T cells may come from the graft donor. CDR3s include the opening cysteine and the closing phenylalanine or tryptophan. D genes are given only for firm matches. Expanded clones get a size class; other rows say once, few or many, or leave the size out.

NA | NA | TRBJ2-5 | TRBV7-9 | TGTGCCAGCAGCCGAGGATGGGGAGAGACCCAGTACTTC | CASSRGWGETQYF
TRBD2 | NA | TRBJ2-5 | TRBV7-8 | TGTGCCAGCAGCCAGGGACTAGCGGGAGGGCCTGAGGAGACCCAGTACTTC | CASSQGLAGGPEETQYF
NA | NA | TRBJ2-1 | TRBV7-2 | TGTGCCAGCAGCTTAGCGACAGGTAATCCCTACAATGAGCAGTTCTTC | CASSLATGNPYNEQFF
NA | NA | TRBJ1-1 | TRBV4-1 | TGCGCCAGTACCCCCTGGAGGGCAGCCAAAGGCACTGAAGCTTTCTTT | CASTPWRAAKGTEAFF
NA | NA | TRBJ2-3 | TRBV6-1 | TGTGCCAGCAGTGCCCGAGAAGACGGAGCAGATACGCAGTATTTT | CASSAREDGADTQYF
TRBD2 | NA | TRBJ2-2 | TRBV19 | TGTGCCAGTAGCAAGGGACTAGCGGGGGTTGTGGACACCGGGGAGCTGTTTTTT | CASSKGLAGVVDTGELFF
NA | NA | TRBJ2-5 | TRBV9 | TGTGCCAGCAGCGTAGATCAGGGACCAGAGACCCAGTACTTC | CASSVDQGPETQYF
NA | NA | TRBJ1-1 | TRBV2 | TGTGCCAGCAGTCGGCAGGGGAAGAACACTGAAGCTTTCTTT | CASSRQGKNTEAFF
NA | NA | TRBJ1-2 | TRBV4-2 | TGTGCCAGCAGCCAAGAGACGCCAGGGTCCCTCTATGGCTACACCTTC | CASSQETPGSLYGYTF
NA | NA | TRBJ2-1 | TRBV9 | TGTGCCAGCAGCGTAGAAGCAGGGGGGTACAATGAGCAGTTCTTC | CASSVEAGGYNEQFF
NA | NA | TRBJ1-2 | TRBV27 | TGTGCCAGCAGTTTATCGAGATCGGGGTGGAAGTTGGATGGCTACACCTTC | CASSLSRSGWKLDGYTF
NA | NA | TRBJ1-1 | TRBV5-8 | TGTGCCAGCAGCTTGGAGAGAAGGGGTAGTGCTTTCTTT | CASSLERRGSAFF
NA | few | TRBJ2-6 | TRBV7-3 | TGTGCCAGCAGCCCGGGCCCCTTCGGGGCCAACGTCCTGACTTTC | CASSPGPFGANVLTF
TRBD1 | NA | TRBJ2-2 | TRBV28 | TGTGCCAGCAGTGGGACAGGGACCCACCGGGAGCTGTTTTTT | CASSGTGTHRELFF
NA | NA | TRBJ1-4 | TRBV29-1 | TGCAGCATCCGGGACCACGGGAATGAAAAACTGTTTTTT | CSIRDHGNEKLFF
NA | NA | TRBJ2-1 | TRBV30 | TGTGCCTGGAGTCCCGACCCGTCGTTCTACAATGAGCAGTTCTTC | CAWSPDPSFYNEQFF
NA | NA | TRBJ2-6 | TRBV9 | TGTGCCAGCAGCGAGGACGGGATTGGGGCCAACGTCCTGACTTTC | CASSEDGIGANVLTF
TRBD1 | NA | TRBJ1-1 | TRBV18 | TGTGCCAGCTCACCTCTACCCGCGACAGGGGCCAACACTGAAGCTTTCTTT | CASSPLPATGANTEAFF
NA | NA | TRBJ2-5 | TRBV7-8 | TGTGCCAGCAGCTTAGTCTCAGAGACCCAGTACTTC | CASSLVSETQYF
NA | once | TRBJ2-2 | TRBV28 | TGTGCCAGCAGTTTTGTACAGGGGGAGGGAAACACCGGGGAGCTGTTTTTT | CASSFVQGEGNTGELFF
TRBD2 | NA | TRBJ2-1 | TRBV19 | TGTGCCAGTAGTAGACTAGCGGGGAACAATGAGCAGTTCTTC | CASSRLAGNNEQFF
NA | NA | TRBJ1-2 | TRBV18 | TGTGCCAGCTCACCACCTGGAGCAGCCTCTAACTATGGCTACACCTTC | CASSPPGAASNYGYTF
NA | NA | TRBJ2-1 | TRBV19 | TGTGCCAGTAGTGAGGGCATCGTCGGGCCCTACAATGAGCAGTTCTTC | CASSEGIVGPYNEQFF
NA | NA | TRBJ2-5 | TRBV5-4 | TGTGCCACCCACAGAGGGGCCCAAGAGACCCAGTACTTC | CATHRGAQETQYF
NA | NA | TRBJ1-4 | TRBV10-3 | TGTGCCATCAGTGAGTCGACCGACCCCAATGAAAAACTGTTTTTT | CAISESTDPNEKLFF
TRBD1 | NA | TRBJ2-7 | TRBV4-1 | TGCGCCAGCAGCCAAGAGAGTCCGAGACAGGGGGTTCGGCAGTACTTC | CASSQESPRQGVRQYF
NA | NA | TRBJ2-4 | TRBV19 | TGTGCCAGTAGTATTGGGGGGAACATTCAGTACTTC | CASSIGGNIQYF
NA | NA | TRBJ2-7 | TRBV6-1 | TGTGCCACCGACTTGAGGGCTGGGTACGAGCAGTACTTC | CATDLRAGYEQYF
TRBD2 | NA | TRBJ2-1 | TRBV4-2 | TGTGCCAGCAGCGAGACCCTAGCGGGGGGTAATGAGCAGTTCTTC | CASSETLAGGNEQFF
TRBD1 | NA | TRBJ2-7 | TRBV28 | TGTGCCACCGGACAGGGGGCGCAGGAGCAGTACTTC | CATGQGAQEQYF
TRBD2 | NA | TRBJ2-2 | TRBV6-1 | TGTGCCACCAACGGACTAGCGGGAGTCACCGGGGAGCTGTTTTTT | CATNGLAGVTGELFF
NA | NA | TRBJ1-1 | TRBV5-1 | TGCGCCAGCAGCTTCAGGGAGGCCGTAAACACTGAAGCTTTCTTT | CASSFREAVNTEAFF
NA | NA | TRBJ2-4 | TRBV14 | TGTGCCAGCAGCCAATTCACCCGCGGCATTCAGTACTTC | CASSQFTRGIQYF
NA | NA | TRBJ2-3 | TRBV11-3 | TGTGCCAGCAGCTCGTATAGCACAGATACGCAGTATTTT | CASSSYSTDTQYF
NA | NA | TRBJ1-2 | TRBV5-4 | TGTGCCAGCAGCTTGGGACAAAACTATGGCTACACCTTC | CASSLGQNYGYTF
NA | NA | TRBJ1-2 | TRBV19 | TGTGCCTCCGAGGGCCCGGTCGAAATTGGCTACACCTTC | CASEGPVEIGYTF
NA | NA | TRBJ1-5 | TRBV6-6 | TGTGCCAGCAGCCGCGGGACTATGGGCAATCAGCCCCAGCATTTT | CASSRGTMGNQPQHF
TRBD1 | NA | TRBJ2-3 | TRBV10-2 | TGCGCCAGCAGTCCGACAGGGGGGACAGATACGCAGTATTTT | CASSPTGGTDTQYF
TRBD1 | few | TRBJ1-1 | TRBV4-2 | TGTGCCAGCAGCCAAGACCCCGCCCTGGACAGGGGGCCGATAGGGGCTTTCTTT | CASSQDPALDRGPIGAFF
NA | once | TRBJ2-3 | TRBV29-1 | TGCAGCGTTGAAATAGGGGGTACAGATACGCAGTATTTT | CSVEIGGTDTQYF
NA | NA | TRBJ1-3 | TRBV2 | TGTGCCAGCAGTGGGGCCCACTCTGGAAACACCATATATTTT | CASSGAHSGNTIYF
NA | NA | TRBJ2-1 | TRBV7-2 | TGTGCCAGCAGCCTCGACACGGGTTCCTACAATGAGCAGTTCTTC | CASSLDTGSYNEQFF
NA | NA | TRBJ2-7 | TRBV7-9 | TGTGCCAGCGGGGGGCCGCACTACGAGCAGTACTTC | CASGGPHYEQYF
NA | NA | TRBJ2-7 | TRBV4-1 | TGCGCCAGCAGCCAAGTACTTGGGGGCTACGAGCAGTACTTC | CASSQVLGGYEQYF
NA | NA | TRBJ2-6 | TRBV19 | TGTGCCAGTAGTATAGAGCCGTCTGGGGCCAACGTCCTGACTTTC | CASSIEPSGANVLTF
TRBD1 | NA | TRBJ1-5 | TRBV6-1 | TGTGCCAGCAGCAATGCGGACAGGGTCAATCAGCCCCAGCATTTT | CASSNADRVNQPQHF
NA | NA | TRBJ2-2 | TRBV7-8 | TGTGCCAGCAGCTTATTTGGCAGGGTAGGCACCGGGGAGCTGTTTTTT | CASSLFGRVGTGELFF
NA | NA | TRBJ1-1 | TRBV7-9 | TGTGCCAGCAGCCTAACGAGGGACACTGAAGCTTTCTTT | CASSLTRDTEAFF
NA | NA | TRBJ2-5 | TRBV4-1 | TGCGCCAGCAGCGCCACAGGGTGGGAGACCCAGTACTTC | CASSATGWETQYF
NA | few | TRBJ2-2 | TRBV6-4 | TGTGCCAGCAGTGAGACTGGAGGGAGCGGGGAGCTGTTTTTT | CASSETGGSGELFF
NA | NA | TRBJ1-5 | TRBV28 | TGTGCCAGCGGGCGAGATAGCAATCAGCCCCAGCATTTT | CASGRDSNQPQHF
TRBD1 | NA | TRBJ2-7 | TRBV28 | TGTGCCACACAACGGGACAGGGCGGGCCACGAGCAGTACTTC | CATQRDRAGHEQYF